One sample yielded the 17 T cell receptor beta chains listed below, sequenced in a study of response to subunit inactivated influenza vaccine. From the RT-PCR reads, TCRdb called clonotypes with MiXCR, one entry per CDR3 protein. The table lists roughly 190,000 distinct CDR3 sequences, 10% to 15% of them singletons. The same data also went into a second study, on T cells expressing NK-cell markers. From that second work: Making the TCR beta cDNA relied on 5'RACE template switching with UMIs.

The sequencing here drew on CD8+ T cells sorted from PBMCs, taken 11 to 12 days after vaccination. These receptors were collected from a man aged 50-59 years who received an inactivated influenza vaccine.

For the CDR3, the DNA is TGTGCCAGCAGTTTCGGTGACACCTTCTACGAGCAGTACTTC. Its translation: CASSFGDTFYEQYF. The chain combines TRBV28 with TRBJ2-7; no reliable D call. Germline V gene sequence: CDR1 MDHEN, CDR2 SYDVKM. V dropped 3 bases and J dropped 3 bases, with 12 bases sitting between them. The CDR3 is made up of 14 amino acids.

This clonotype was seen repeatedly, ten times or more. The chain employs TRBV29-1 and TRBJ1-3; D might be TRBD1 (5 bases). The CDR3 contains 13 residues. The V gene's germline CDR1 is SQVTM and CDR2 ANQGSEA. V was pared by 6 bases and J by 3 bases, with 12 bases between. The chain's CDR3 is CSVDPGDGNTIYF. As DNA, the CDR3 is TGCAGCGTGGACCCGGGGGATGGAAACACCATATATTTT.

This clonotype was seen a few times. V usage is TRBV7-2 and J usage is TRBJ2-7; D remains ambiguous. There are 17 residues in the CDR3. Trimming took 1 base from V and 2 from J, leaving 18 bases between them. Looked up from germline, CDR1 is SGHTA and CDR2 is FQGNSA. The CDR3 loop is CASSLGGGDYLAYEQYF. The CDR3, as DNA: TGTGCCAGCAGCTTAGGGGGTGGGGATTATCTTGCCTACGAGCAGTACTTC. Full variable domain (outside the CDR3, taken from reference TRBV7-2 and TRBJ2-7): GAGVSQSPSNKVTEKGKDVELRCDPISGHTALYWYRQSLGQGLEFLIYFQGNSAPDKSGLPSDRFSAERTGGSVSTLTIQRTQQEDSAVYLCASSLGGGDYLAYEQYFGPGTRLTVT.

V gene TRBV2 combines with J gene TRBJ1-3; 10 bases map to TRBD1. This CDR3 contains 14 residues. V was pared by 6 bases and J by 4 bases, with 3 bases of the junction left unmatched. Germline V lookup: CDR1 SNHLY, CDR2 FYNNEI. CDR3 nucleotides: TGTGCCAGCAGAGGACAGGGGGGCGGAAACACCATATATTTT. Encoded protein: CASRGQGGGNTIYF.

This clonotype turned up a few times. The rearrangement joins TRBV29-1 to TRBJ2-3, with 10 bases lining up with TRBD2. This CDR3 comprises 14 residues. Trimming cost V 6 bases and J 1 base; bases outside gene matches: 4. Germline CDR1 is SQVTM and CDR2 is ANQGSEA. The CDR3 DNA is TGCAGCGTCCCCGGGACTAGCGGCACAGATACGCAGTATTTT. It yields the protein CSVPGTSGTDTQYF.

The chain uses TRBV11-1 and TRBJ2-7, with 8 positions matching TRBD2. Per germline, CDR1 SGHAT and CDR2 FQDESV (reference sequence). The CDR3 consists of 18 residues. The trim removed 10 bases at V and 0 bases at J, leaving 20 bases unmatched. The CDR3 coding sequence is TGTGCCATCGCCAGGACGGGACTACTAGCGGAGCCCTCCTACGAGCAGTACTTC. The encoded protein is CAIARTGLLAEPSYEQYF. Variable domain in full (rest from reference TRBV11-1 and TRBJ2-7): EAEVAQSPRYKITEKSQAVAFWCDPISGHATLYWYRQILGQGPELLVQFQDESVVDDSQLPKDRFSAERLKGVDSTLKIQPAELGDSAMYLCAIARTGLLAEPSYEQYFGPGTRLTVT.

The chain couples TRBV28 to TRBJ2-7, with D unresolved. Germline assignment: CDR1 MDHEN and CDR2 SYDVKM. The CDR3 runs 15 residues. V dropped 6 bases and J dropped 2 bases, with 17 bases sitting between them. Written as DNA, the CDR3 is TGTGCCAGCAGCAACCAGCCCCGGGTGCCCTACGAGCAGTACTTC. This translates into CASSNQPRVPYEQYF.

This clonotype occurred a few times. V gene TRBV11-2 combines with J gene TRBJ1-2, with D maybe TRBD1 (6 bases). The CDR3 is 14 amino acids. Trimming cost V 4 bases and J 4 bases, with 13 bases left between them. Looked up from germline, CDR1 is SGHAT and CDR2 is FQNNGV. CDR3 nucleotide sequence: TGTGCCAGCAGCTACAGGGTTTCGGGCTATGGCTACACCTTC. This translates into CASSYRVSGYGYTF.

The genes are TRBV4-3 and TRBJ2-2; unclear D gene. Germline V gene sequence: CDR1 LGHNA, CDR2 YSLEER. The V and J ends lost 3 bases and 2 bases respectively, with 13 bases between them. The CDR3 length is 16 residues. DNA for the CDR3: TGCGCCAGCAGCCATGTCCTAGGGCCAAACACCGGGGAGCTGTTTTTT. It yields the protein CASSHVLGPNTGELFF.

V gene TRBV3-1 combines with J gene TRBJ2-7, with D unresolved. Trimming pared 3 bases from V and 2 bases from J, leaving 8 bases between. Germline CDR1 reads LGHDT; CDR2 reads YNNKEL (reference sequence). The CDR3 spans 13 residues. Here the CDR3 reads CASSQGFTYEQYF. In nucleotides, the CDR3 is TGTGCCAGCAGCCAGGGCTTCACCTACGAGCAGTACTTC.

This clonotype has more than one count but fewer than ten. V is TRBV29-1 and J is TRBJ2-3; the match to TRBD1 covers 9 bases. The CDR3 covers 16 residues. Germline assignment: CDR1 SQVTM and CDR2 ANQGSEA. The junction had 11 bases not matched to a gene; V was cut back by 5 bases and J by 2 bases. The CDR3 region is CSVLNPGQGITDTQYF. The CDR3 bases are TGCAGCGTTCTGAACCCGGGACAGGGCATCACAGATACGCAGTATTTT.

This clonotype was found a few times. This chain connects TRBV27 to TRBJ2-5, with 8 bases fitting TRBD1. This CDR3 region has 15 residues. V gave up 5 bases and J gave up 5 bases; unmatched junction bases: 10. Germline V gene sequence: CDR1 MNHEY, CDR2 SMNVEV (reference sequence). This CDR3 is CASSTAGGAKETQYF. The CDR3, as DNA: TGTGCCAGCAGTACAGCAGGGGGCGCGAAGGAGACCCAGTACTTC.

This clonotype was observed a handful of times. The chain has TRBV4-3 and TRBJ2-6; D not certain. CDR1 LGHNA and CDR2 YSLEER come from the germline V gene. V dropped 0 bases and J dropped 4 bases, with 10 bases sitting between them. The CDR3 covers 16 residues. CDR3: CASSQEERSGANVLTF. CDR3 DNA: TGCGCCAGCAGCCAAGAAGAACGTTCCGGGGCCAACGTCCTGACTTTC.

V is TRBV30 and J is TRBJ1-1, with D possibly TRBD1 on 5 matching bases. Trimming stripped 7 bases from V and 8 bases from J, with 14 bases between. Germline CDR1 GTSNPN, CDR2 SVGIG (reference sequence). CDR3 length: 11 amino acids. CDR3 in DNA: TGTGCCTCAGGGACCTATGACGAAGCTTTCTTT. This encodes CASGTYDEAFF.

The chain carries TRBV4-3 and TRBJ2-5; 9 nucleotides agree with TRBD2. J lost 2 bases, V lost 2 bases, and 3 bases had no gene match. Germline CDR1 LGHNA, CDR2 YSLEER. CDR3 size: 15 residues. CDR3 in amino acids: CASSQIAGEQETQYF. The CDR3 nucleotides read TGCGCCAGCAGCCAAATAGCGGGGGAGCAAGAGACCCAGTACTTC.

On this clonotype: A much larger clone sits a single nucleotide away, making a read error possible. This CDR3 reads CASRPTPGQGLRDFF. The CDR3 nucleotides are TGTGCCAGCAGACCAACCCCGGGACAGGGCCTTCGGGATTTCTTT. The chain has TRBV7-8 and TRBJ1-1, with 9 positions matching TRBD1. The germline CDR1 and CDR2 sequences are SGHVS and FQNEAQ. The CDR3 has 15 residues. V shed 6 bases, J shed 13 bases, and the junction held 18 bases outside the gene matches.

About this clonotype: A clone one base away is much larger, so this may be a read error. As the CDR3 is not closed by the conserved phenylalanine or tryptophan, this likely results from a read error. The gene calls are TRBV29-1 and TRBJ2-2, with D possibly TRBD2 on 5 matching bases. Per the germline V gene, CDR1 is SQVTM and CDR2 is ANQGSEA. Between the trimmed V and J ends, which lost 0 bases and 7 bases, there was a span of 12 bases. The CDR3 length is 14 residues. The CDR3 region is CSVEDRLGNGELFS. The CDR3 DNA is TGCAGCGTTGAAGACAGGCTCGGGAACGGGGAGCTGTTTTCT.